This passage covers 18 T cell receptor beta chains from one sample sequenced in a study of CD8 T cells in ankylosing spondylitis. TCRdb re-analysed the 5' RACE reads in MiXCR, keeping a single row per CDR3 protein. Of 50,000 to 70,000 distinct CDR3 sequences listed, about 6.2% are singletons. Sequencing input: synovial fluid, either unsorted or a sorted T cell fraction (not recorded which). These receptors came from a male donor with ankylosing spondylitis.

The CDR3 loop is CASSLSGGYNEQFF. CDR3 DNA sequence: TGTGCCAGCAGCTTGTCGGGAGGGTACAATGAGCAGTTCTTC. The chain links TRBV7-6 to TRBJ2-1; 8 bases line up with TRBD2. Germline V gene data show CDR1 as SGHVS and CDR2 as FNYEAQ. This CDR3 is built from 14 residues. The V segment lost 3 bases and the J segment 4 bases; nucleotides outside the gene matches: 2.

This clonotype was counted between two and nine times. The chain is built from TRBV28 and TRBJ1-6, with D uncertain. The V gene lost 6 bases and the J gene lost 0 bases, with 6 bases spanning the gap. The germline CDR1 and CDR2 sequences are MDHEN and SYDVKM. The CDR3 sequence is 14 residues long. The CDR3 nucleotides read TGTGCCAGCAGATTGAGCTCCTATAATTCACCCCTCCACTTT. It codes for CASRLSSYNSPLHF.

This clonotype was seen repeatedly, ten times or more. This chain links TRBV6-1 with TRBJ1-5; no definite D call. The CDR3 length is 15 residues. Trimming removed 6 bases from V and 1 base from J, with 13 bases in between. Germline CDR1 MNHNS, CDR2 SASEGT. CDR3 in amino acids: CASSLSGLSNQPQHF. The CDR3 nucleotides are TGTGCCAGCAGCCTCAGCGGCTTGAGCAATCAGCCCCAGCATTTT.

This clonotype has just a few counts. The rearrangement links TRBV19 to TRBJ1-2; no clear D gene. The CDR3 has 14 residues. V lost 7 bases and J lost 2, with 14 bases in between. Germline V gene lookup returns CDR1 LNHDA and CDR2 SQIVND (reference sequence). In DNA form, the CDR3 reads TGTGCCAGTACCCCACCGGGGATCAACTATGGCTACACCTTC. Translated: CASTPPGINYGYTF.

This clonotype was detected ten times or more. This chain connects TRBV19 to TRBJ2-7, with TRBD1 matching 7 bases. The germline V gene has CDR1 LNHDA and CDR2 SQIVND (reference sequence). The CDR3 consists of 13 residues. V lost 3 bases and J lost 10; bases outside the gene matches: 9. Written as DNA, the CDR3 is TGTGCCAGTAGTATCGACAGGGCCTCGGCCCAGTACTTC. Its translation: CASSIDRASAQYF.

This clonotype has a handful of counts. The chain couples TRBV7-9 to TRBJ1-2; D ambiguous. Looked up from germline, CDR1 is SEHNR and CDR2 is FQNEAQ (reference sequence). Trimming stripped 5 bases from V and 7 bases from J, with 17 bases between. The CDR3 is 14 residues long. CDR3 DNA sequence: TGTGCCAGCAGCCCGCGGGAGGGCGTTTTTGGCTACACCTTC. Translating it yields CASSPREGVFGYTF.

This clonotype was observed at least ten times. This chain joins TRBV11-2 and TRBJ2-6; possible D gene TRBD1, 6 bases. The CDR3 totals 18 residues. From germline, CDR1 is SGHAT and CDR2 FQNNGV. Between the trimmed V and J ends, which lost 5 bases and 0 bases, there was a span of 17 bases. Written as DNA, the CDR3 is TGTGCCAGCAGCCTCGACAGGCCGGGGAGCTCTGGGGCCAACGTCCTGACTTTC. Protein sequence: CASSLDRPGSSGANVLTF.

This clonotype occurred many times. The rearrangement links TRBV10-2 to TRBJ2-7; D is undetermined. Germline CDR1 reads WSHSY; CDR2 reads SAAADI. V lost 7 bases to trimming and J lost 6 bases, with 19 bases between them. The CDR3 is made up of 14 amino acids. The CDR3 spells CASTTLPRAGEQYF. The CDR3, as DNA: TGCGCCAGCACTACCCTACCTAGGGCTGGCGAGCAGTACTTC.

At least ten counts were recorded for this clonotype. The chain recombines TRBV12-5 with TRBJ1-5; a possible D gene is TRBD1 (5 bases). V was pared by 2 bases and J by 4 bases, with 24 bases between. Germline lookup yields CDR1 LGHNT and CDR2 FRNRAP. The CDR3 is made up of 19 amino acids. The CDR3 spells CASGLTGPWIWMGNQPQHF. The DNA for the CDR3 is TGTGCTAGTGGTTTGACGGGACCGTGGATATGGATGGGGAATCAGCCCCAGCATTTT.

This clonotype was seen a few times. A much larger clone lies one base from this, so it may be a read error. The chain recombines TRBV12-3 or TRBV12-4 with TRBJ2-1; D call uncertain. The CDR3 covers 14 residues. The DNA of the CDR3 is TGTGCCACCAGTTTACCCCCCTTAGTCTATGAGCAGTTCTTC. Translating gives CATSLPPLVYEQFF.

The rearrangement joins TRBV20-1 to TRBJ1-1; 8 bases are a match to TRBD1. Germline V gives CDR1 DFQATT, CDR2 SNEGSKA (reference sequence). The V and J ends lost 6 bases and 7 bases, in that order; junction bases with no gene match: 7. The CDR3 contains 12 residues. CDR3 DNA: TGCAGTGCAGATCCAGGGGGCCGTGAAGCTTTCTTT. This gives the protein CSADPGGREAFF.

The V call is TRBV7-3, the J call TRBJ1-1; D remains unclear. With 1 base removed from V and 3 bases from J, the gap between germline ends came to 3 bases. This CDR3 is 12 amino acids long. The germline V gene encodes CDR1 SGHTA and CDR2 FQGTGA. Written as DNA, the CDR3 is TGTGCCAGCAGCTTAAAGTACACTGAAGCTTTCTTT. This sequence encodes CASSLKYTEAFF.

This chain uses TRBV28 with TRBJ2-5, with D maybe TRBD1 (6 bases). Trimming cost V 4 bases and J 2 bases, with 11 bases left between them. This CDR3 spans 14 amino acids. The V gene's germline CDR1 is MDHEN and CDR2 SYDVKM. The CDR3 nucleotides read TGTGCCAGCAGTTCTTACGACAGGCAAGAGACCCAGTACTTC. It specifies CASSSYDRQETQYF.

The gene calls are TRBV11-2 and TRBJ2-1; 7 bases are shared with TRBD2. V trimming: 1 base; J trimming: 6 bases; junction bases outside the gene matches: 9. Germline loops: CDR1 SGHAT, CDR2 FQNNGV. This CDR3 comprises 16 residues. The DNA of the CDR3 is TGTGCCAGCAGCTTAGGGACACTTGCGGGAGTCAATGAGCAGTTCTTC. The encoded protein is CASSLGTLAGVNEQFF. The full variable domain, rest sourced from reference TRBV11-2 and TRBJ2-1, is EAGVAQSPRYKIIEKRQSVAFWCNPISGHATLYWYQQILGQGPKLLIQFQNNGVVDDSQLPKDRFSAERLKGVDSTLKIQPAKLEDSAVYLCASSLGTLAGVNEQFFGPGTRLTVL.

The rearrangement uses TRBV5-1 and TRBJ2-7; 9 nucleotides align to TRBD2. V trimming: 4 bases; J trimming: 5 bases; junction bases outside the gene matches: 4. The CDR3 is made up of 13 amino acids. Germline V lookup: CDR1 SGHRS, CDR2 YFSETQ. CDR3 sequence: CASSLGTSHEQYF. The CDR3 nucleotides read TGCGCCAGCAGCCTCGGGACTAGCCACGAGCAGTACTTC.

This clonotype was seen repeatedly, ten times or more. The J gene is TRBJ2-7, the V gene TRBV11-3; no clear D. V was pared by 3 bases and J by 6 bases, with 12 bases between. Germline V gene sequence: CDR1 SGHNT, CDR2 YENEEA. The CDR3 length is 13 residues. The CDR3 is CASSFSYTSEQYF. As DNA, the CDR3 is TGTGCCAGCAGCTTTTCCTACACGAGCGAGCAGTACTTC.

This clonotype was seen only a few times. This sequence joins TRBV11-2 and TRBJ1-1; D remains ambiguous. The germline CDR1 and CDR2 sequences are SGHAT and FQNNGV. The V end lost 2 bases, the J end lost 6 bases, and 13 bases lay between the germline ends. There are 14 residues in the CDR3. The CDR3 DNA reads as TGTGCCAGCAGCTTACCTCCGGGTACTTCTGAAGCTTTCTTT. Protein sequence: CASSLPPGTSEAFF.

This clonotype has a count of ten or more. An end of the junction differs from the germline gene, which may be a read error. In DNA, the CDR3 is TGTGCCAGCAGCCAGATCGTCCTTTTT. This encodes CASSQIVLF. V is TRBV4-2 and J is TRBJ1-4, with D uncertain. CDR3 size: 9 residues. Germline V gene sequence: CDR1 LGHNA, CDR2 YNFKEQ.